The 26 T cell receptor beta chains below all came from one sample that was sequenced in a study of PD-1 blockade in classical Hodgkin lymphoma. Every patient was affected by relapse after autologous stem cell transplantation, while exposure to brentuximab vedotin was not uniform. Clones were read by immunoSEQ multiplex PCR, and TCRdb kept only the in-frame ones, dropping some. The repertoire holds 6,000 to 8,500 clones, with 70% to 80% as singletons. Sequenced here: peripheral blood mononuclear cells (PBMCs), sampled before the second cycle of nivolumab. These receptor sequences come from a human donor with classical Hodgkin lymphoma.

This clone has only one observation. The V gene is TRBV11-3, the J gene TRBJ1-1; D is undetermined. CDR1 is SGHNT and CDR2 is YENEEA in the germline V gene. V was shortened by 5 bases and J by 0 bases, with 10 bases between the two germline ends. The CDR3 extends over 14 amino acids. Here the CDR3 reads CASSPGPMNTEAFF. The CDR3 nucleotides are TGTGCCAGCAGCCCGGGCCCTATGAACACTGAAGCTTTCTTT. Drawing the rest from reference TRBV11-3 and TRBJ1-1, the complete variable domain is EAGVVQSPRYKIIEKKQPVAFWCNPISGHNTLYWYLQNLGQGPELLIRYENEEAVDDSQLPKDRFSAERLKGVDSTLKIQPAELGDSAVYLCASSPGPMNTEAFFGQGTRLTVV.

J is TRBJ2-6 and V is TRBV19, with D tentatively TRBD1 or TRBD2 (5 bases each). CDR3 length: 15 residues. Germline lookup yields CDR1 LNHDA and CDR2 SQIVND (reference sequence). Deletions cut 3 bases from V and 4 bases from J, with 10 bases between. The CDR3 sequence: CASSMRGSGANVLTF. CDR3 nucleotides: TGTGCCAGTAGTATGAGGGGTTCAGGGGCCAACGTCCTGACTTTC.

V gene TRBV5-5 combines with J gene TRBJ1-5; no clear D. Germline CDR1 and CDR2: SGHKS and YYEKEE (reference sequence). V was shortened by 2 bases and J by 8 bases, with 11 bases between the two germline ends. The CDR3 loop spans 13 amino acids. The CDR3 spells CASSFFWDEPQHF. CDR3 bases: TGTGCCAGCAGCTTTTTCTGGGATGAGCCCCAGCATTTT. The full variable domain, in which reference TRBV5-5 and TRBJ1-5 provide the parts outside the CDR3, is DAGVTQSPTHLIKTRGQQVTLRCSPISGHKSVSWYQQVLGQGPQFIFQYYEKEERGRGNFPDRFSARQFPNYSSELNVNALLLGDSALYLCASSFFWDEPQHFGDGTRLSIL.

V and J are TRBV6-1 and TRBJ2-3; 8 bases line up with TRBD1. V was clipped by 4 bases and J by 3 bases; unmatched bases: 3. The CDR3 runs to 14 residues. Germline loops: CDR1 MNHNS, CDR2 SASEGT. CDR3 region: CASSAGGATDTQYF. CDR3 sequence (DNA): TGTGCCAGCAGTGCAGGGGGCGCGACAGATACGCAGTATTTT.

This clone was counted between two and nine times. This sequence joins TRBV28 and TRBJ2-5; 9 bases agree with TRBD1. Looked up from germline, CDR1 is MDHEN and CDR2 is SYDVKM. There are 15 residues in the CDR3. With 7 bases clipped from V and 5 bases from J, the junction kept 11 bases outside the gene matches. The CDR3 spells CASITSGTGWETQYF. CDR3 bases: TGTGCCAGCATCACCTCCGGGACAGGGTGGGAGACCCAGTACTTC.

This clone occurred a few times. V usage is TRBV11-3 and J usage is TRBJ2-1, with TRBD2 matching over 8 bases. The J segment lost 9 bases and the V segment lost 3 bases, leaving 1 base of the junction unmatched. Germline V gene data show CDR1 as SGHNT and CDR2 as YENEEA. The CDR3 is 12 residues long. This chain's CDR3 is CASSFAGGEQFF. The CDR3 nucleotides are TGTGCCAGCAGCTTCGCGGGAGGTGAGCAGTTCTTC.

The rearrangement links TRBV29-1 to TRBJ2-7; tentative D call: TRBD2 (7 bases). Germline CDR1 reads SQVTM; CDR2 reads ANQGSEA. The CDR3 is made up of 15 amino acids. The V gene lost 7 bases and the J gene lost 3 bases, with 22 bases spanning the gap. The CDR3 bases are TGCAGCGCTGAGGGGGTTCCAGGACTAGGCTACGAGCAGTACTTC. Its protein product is CSAEGVPGLGYEQYF.

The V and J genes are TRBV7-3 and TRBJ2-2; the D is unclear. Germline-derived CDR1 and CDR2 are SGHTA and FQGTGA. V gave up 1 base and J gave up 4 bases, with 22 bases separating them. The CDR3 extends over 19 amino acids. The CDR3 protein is CASSLRFSPGNSGTGELFF. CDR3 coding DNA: TGTGCCAGCAGCTTAAGATTCTCCCCGGGCAATTCGGGCACCGGGGAGCTGTTTTTT.

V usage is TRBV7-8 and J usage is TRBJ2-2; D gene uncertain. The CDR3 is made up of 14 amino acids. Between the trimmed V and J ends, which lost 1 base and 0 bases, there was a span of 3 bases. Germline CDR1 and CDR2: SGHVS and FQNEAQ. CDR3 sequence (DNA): TGTGCCAGCAGCTTAGAGTCGAACACCGGGGAGCTGTTTTTT. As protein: CASSLESNTGELFF.

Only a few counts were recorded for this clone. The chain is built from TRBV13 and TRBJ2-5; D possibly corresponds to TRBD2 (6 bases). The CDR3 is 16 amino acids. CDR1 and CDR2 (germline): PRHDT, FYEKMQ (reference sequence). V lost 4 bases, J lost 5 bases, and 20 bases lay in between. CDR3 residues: CASSSRGTVRLETQYF. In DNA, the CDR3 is TGTGCCAGCAGCTCCCGGGGGACCGTTCGGTTGGAGACCCAGTACTTC.

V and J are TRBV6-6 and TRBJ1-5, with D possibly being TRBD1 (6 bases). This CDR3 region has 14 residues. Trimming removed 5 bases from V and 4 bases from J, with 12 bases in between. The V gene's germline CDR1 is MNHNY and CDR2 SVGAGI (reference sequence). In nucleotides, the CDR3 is TGTGCCAGCAGTCCAACAGGGATGAATCAGCCCCAGCATTTT. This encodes CASSPTGMNQPQHF.

CDR3 bases: TGTGCCAGCAGCGTAAAAGGGGCGTGGGGCTACGAGCAGTACTTC. Translated: CASSVKGAWGYEQYF. The chain joins TRBV14 to TRBJ2-7, with D possibly matching TRBD1 (5 bases). Germline V gene data show CDR1 as SGHDN and CDR2 as FVKESK. The CDR3 loop spans 15 amino acids. Trimming pared 5 bases from V and 3 bases from J, leaving 17 bases between.

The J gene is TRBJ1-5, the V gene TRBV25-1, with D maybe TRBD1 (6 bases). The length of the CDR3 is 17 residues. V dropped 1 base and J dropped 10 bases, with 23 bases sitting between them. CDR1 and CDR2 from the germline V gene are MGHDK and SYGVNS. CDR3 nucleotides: TGTGCCAGCAGTGAATTAGGGAAGCAGGGAGCAGGGGAACCCCAGCATTTT. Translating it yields CASSELGKQGAGEPQHF.

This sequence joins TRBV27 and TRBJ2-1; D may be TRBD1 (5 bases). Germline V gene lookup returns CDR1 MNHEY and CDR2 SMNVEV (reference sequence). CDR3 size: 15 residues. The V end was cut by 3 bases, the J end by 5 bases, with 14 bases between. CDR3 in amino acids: CASSFWAGLNNEQFF. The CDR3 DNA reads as TGTGCCAGCAGTTTTTGGGCAGGGTTAAACAATGAGCAGTTCTTC.

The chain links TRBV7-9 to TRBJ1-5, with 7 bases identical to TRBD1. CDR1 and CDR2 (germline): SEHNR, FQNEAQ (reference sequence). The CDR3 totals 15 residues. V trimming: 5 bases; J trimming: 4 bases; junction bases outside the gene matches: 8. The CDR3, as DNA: TGTGCCAGCAGCCCACCGGGACAGCTTAATCAGCCCCAGCATTTT. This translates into CASSPPGQLNQPQHF.

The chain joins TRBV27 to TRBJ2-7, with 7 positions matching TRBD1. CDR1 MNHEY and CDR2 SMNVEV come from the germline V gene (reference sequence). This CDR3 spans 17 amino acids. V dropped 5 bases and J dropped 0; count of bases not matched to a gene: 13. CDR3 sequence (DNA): TGTGCCAGCAGTCAGGGGCCCGGGACAGAGGTCTCCTACGAGCAGTACTTC. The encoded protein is CASSQGPGTEVSYEQYF.

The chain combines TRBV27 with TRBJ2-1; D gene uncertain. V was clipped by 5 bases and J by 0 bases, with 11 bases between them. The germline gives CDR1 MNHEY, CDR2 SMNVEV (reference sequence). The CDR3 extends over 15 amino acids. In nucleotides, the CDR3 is TGTGCCAGCAGTCCAAGGCAGAGCTCCTACAATGAGCAGTTCTTC. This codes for CASSPRQSSYNEQFF.

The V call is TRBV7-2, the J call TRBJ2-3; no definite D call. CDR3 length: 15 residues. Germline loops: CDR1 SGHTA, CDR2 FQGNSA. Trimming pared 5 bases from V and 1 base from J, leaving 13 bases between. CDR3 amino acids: CASSPQGMGTDTQYF. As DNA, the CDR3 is TGTGCCAGCAGCCCGCAAGGGATGGGCACAGATACGCAGTATTTT.

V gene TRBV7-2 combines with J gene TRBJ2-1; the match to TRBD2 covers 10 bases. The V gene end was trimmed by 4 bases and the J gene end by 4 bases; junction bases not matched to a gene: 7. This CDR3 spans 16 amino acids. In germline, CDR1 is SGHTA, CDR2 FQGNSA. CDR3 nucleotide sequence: TGTGCCAGCAGCTCGTATAGCGGGAGGACGTACAATGAGCAGTTCTTC. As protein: CASSSYSGRTYNEQFF.

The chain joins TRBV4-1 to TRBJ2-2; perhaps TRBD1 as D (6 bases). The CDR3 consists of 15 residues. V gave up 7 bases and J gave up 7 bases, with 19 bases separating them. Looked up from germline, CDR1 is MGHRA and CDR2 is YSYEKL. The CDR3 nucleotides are TGCGCCAGCACCGCACAGACAGGTTTGAGCGGGGAGCTGTTTTTT. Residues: CASTAQTGLSGELFF.

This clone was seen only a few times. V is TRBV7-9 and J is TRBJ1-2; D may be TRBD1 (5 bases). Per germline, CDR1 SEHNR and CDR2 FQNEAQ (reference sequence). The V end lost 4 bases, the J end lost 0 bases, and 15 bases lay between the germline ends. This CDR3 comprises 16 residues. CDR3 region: CASSSQQAPTNYGYTF. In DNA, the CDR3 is TGTGCCAGCAGCTCCCAACAGGCACCGACTAACTATGGCTACACCTTC.

As DNA, the CDR3 is TGTGCCAGTAGTATTGGGGCAGCCTTGGGGGGCGAGCAGTACTTC. Amino acids: CASSIGAALGGEQYF. V is TRBV19 and J is TRBJ2-7; a weak D match, TRBD2 (6 bases). Germline lookup yields CDR1 LNHDA and CDR2 SQIVND (reference sequence). This CDR3 comprises 15 residues. V was trimmed by 3 bases and J by 6 bases, leaving 18 bases between them.

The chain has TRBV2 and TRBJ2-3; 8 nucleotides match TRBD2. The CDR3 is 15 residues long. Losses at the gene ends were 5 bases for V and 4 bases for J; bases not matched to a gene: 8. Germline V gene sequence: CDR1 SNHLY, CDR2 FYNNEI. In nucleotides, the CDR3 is TGTGCCAGCAGTCCTCCAGCGGGAGTGGCAGATACGCAGTATTTT. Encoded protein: CASSPPAGVADTQYF.

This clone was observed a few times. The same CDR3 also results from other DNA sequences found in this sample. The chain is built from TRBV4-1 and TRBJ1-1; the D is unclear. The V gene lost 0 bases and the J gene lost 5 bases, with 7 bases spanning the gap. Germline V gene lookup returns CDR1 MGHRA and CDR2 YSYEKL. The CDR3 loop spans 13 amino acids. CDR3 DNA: TGCGCCAGCAGCCAAGATCCGGTGACTGAAGCTTTCTTT. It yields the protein CASSQDPVTEAFF.

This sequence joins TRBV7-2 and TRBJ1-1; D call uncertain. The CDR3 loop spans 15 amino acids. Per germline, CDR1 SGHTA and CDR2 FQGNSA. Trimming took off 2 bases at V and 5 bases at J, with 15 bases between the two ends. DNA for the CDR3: TGTGCCAGCAGCTTATGGGAGACCGTGAGGACTGAAGCTTTCTTT. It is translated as CASSLWETVRTEAFF.

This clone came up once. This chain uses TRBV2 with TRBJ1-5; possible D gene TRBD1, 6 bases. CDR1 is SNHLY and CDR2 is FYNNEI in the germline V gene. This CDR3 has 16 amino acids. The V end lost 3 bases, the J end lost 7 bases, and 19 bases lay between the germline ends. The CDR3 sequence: CASSESARGSNQPQHF. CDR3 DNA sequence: TGTGCCAGCAGTGAGTCTGCCAGGGGATCAAACCAGCCCCAGCATTTT. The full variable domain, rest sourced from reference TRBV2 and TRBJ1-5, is EPEVTQTPSHQVTQMGQEVILRCVPISNHLYFYWYRQILGQKVEFLVSFYNNEISEKSEIFDDQFSVERPDGSNFTLKIRSTKLEDSAMYFCASSESARGSNQPQHFGDGTRLSIL.